This entry is about one T cell receptor beta chain. The CDR3 is made up of 15 amino acids. Germline CDR1 is KGHDR and CDR2 is SFDVKD. The J segment lost 7 bases and the V segment lost 3 bases, leaving 10 bases of the junction unmatched. The sample originates from a study of blood T cell repertoires in COVID-19. Per the study methods: Amplified reference gene primers provided the basis for estimating nucleated cell counts. TCRdb's table, derived via immunoSEQ multiplex PCR, lists solely in-frame clones and lacks some. V, J and clone size derive from that table, while D and trimming were established from the DNA sequence. The table records tens of thousands of clones, around 91% of them present only once.

The clonotype was recovered from a human donor in a cohort sampled during active COVID-19. The chain carries TRBV24-1 and TRBJ1-2; 7 positions match TRBD1. Input material: peripheral blood. The CDR3 DNA follows: TGTGCCACCAGTGATGACTCAGACAGGGAGCCTGGCTACACCTTC. Residues: CATSDDSDREPGYTF.